The 21 T cell receptor beta chains below all came from one sample that was sequenced in a study of blood T cell repertoires in COVID-19. Some clones are missing from TCRdb's copy, which holds only in-frame ones; the method was immunoSEQ multiplex PCR. The sample consists of approximately 260,000 clones, approximately 79% of them appearing once. Sequenced input: peripheral blood. Receptors were obtained from a woman older than 75 with active or convalescent COVID-19.

This clone was recorded once. CDR3 region: CASSFLGLAGETQYF. CDR3 coding DNA: TGCGCCAGCAGCTTTCTTGGACTAGCGGGAGAGACCCAGTACTTC. The V and J genes are TRBV5-1 and TRBJ2-5; 11 nucleotides line up with TRBD2. Per the germline V gene, CDR1 is SGHRS and CDR2 is YFSETQ. There are 15 residues in the CDR3. Trimming took 2 bases from V and 4 from J; bases not matched to a gene: 4.

This clone turned up a few times. V is TRBV6-5 and J is TRBJ1-1; tentative D call: TRBD1 (5 bases). V was shortened by 7 bases and J by 6 bases, with 15 bases between the two germline ends. There are 13 residues in the CDR3. CDR1 MNHEY and CDR2 SVGAGI come from the germline V gene. The CDR3 DNA reads as TGTGCCAGCATCAGAAACGGGGGAGCTGAAGCTTTCTTT. This gives the protein CASIRNGGAEAFF.

The V and J genes are TRBV28 and TRBJ1-1; D is possibly TRBD1 (6 bases). The CDR3 is made up of 15 amino acids. In germline, CDR1 is MDHEN, CDR2 SYDVKM. V lost 3 bases and J 1 base, leaving 12 bases between the germline ends. The CDR3 DNA is TGTGCCAGCAGTTTCCAAGGGGGGGGGAACACTGAAGCTTTCTTT. This gives the protein CASSFQGGGNTEAFF.

The genes are TRBV28 and TRBJ1-5; possibly TRBD1 for D (6 bases). Trimming removed 3 bases at V and 1 base at J, with 10 bases between. CDR1 and CDR2 from the germline V gene are MDHEN and SYDVKM. The CDR3 sequence is 15 residues long. CDR3: CASSFGQISNQPQHF. For the CDR3, the DNA is TGTGCCAGCAGTTTCGGACAGATCAGCAATCAGCCCCAGCATTTT. Filled out from reference TRBV28 and TRBJ1-5, the complete variable domain reads DVKVTQSSRYLVKRTGEKVFLECVQDMDHENMFWYRQDPGLGLRLIYFSYDVKMKEKGDIPEGYSVSREKKERFSLILESASTNQTSMYLCASSFGQISNQPQHFGDGTRLSIL.

This clone turned up a few times. The V call is TRBV2, the J call TRBJ1-2, with 9 positions matching TRBD1. The V segment lost 6 bases and the J segment 7 bases; nucleotides outside the gene matches: 9. This CDR3 has 14 amino acids. Germline V gene lookup returns CDR1 SNHLY and CDR2 FYNNEI. The CDR3 here is CASRGGQGLSGYTF. CDR3 bases: TGTGCCAGCAGGGGGGGACAGGGCTTGTCTGGCTACACCTTC.

CDR3 region: CASSPRQGMNQPQHF. The CDR3 DNA sequence: TGTGCCAGCAGCCCCAGACAGGGAATGAATCAGCCCCAGCATTTT. The rearrangement links TRBV21-1 to TRBJ1-5; TRBD1, the table's D call, lacks a check against the DNA. TRBV21-1 is described as a pseudogene. CDR3 length equals 15 residues.

This clone was seen only a few times. The rearrangement uses TRBV5-1 and TRBJ1-1; the D gene is possibly TRBD1 (5 bases). This CDR3 has 15 amino acids. The germline V gene has CDR1 SGHRS and CDR2 YFSETQ. The ends were cut back, 1 base at V and 0 bases at J, with 10 bases in the middle. The CDR3 DNA reads TGCGCCAGCAGCTTGTCCGCGGGGCTGAACACTGAAGCTTTCTTT. It yields the protein CASSLSAGLNTEAFF. The full variable domain, completed using reference TRBV5-1 and TRBJ1-1, is KAGVTQTPRYLIKTRGQQVTLSCSPISGHRSVSWYQQTPGQGLQFLFEYFSETQRNKGNFPGRFSGRQFSNSRSEMNVSTLELGDSALYLCASSLSAGLNTEAFFGQGTRLTVV.

The V gene is TRBV15, the J gene TRBJ1-4; 7 bases match TRBD1. V lost 1 base, J lost 6 bases, and 5 bases stayed unmatched. The CDR3 is 15 residues long. Germline CDR1 LNHNV, CDR2 YYDKDF (reference sequence). This CDR3 is CATSRATGQHEKLFF. CDR3 DNA: TGTGCCACCAGCAGAGCTACGGGACAGCATGAAAAACTGTTTTTT.

V usage is TRBV10-3 and J usage is TRBJ1-1; D is unclear. This CDR3 contains 13 residues. Germline CDR1 reads ENHRY; CDR2 reads SYGVKD. Trimming shortened V by 1 base and J by 1 base, and 4 bases separated the two germline ends. The CDR3 coding sequence is TGTGCCATCAGTGAGTACACGAACACTGAAGCTTTCTTT. Translation: CAISEYTNTEAFF.

The chain carries TRBV5-1 and TRBJ2-3; no clear D gene. The CDR3 sequence is 14 residues long. V gave up 3 bases and J gave up 2 bases, with 10 bases separating them. Germline V gene data show CDR1 as SGHRS and CDR2 as YFSETQ. The CDR3 DNA is TGCGCCAGCAGCTCACTCCCAACCACAGATACGCAGTATTTT. Protein: CASSSLPTTDTQYF.

The chain carries TRBV2 and TRBJ2-3; possibly TRBD2 for D (5 bases). Germline-derived CDR1 and CDR2 are SNHLY and FYNNEI. Trimming cost V 5 bases and J 8 bases, with 14 bases left between them. The CDR3 is made up of 13 amino acids. CDR3 bases: TGTGCCAGCAGTAGGGCAGTGGCGGGTACGCAGTATTTT. The encoded protein is CASSRAVAGTQYF.

V usage is TRBV27 and J usage is TRBJ1-2; a weak D match, TRBD1 (6 bases). Germline V gene data show CDR1 as MNHEY and CDR2 as SMNVEV (reference sequence). CDR3 length: 13 residues. The V and J ends lost 6 bases and 4 bases respectively, with 12 bases between them. CDR3 nucleotides: TGTGCCAGCAGCCAAGACAGGTCCTATGGCTACACCTTC. Translation gives CASSQDRSYGYTF.

CDR3 DNA sequence: TGTGCCAGCAGCTTAGTGCGCGCGGGAGAGGACGAGCAGTACTTC. Protein product: CASSLVRAGEDEQYF. The genes are TRBV11-2 and TRBJ2-7, with TRBD2 matching over 7 bases. This CDR3 comprises 15 residues. Looked up from germline, CDR1 is SGHAT and CDR2 is FQNNGV. V shed 1 base, J shed 5 bases, and the junction held 8 bases outside the gene matches.

This chain links TRBV21-1 with TRBJ2-5; the D segment call TRBD2 is taken from the table without a DNA check. TRBV21-1 is assigned pseudogene status. The CDR3 has 15 residues. CDR3 nucleotides: TGTGCCAGCAGCAACCTAGTATTTCTTCAAGAGACCCAGTACTTC. Its translation: CASSNLVFLQETQYF.

The J gene is TRBJ2-2, the V gene TRBV5-6; 12 bases agree with TRBD2. J gave up 5 bases and V 1 base, and 3 bases lay outside the gene matches. The length of the CDR3 is 16 residues. In germline, CDR1 is SGHDT, CDR2 YYEEEE. CDR3 sequence reads: CASSLLAGGPTGELFF. CDR3 DNA: TGTGCCAGCAGCTTGCTAGCGGGGGGGCCTACCGGGGAGCTGTTTTTT.

The chain uses TRBV5-4 and TRBJ2-7, with 9 bases that match TRBD2. V trimming: 1 base; J trimming: 3 bases; junction bases outside the gene matches: 2. CDR3 length: 14 residues. Germline assignment: CDR1 SGHNT and CDR2 YYREEE (reference sequence). CDR3: CASSLSSGNYEQYF. The CDR3 DNA reads TGTGCCAGCAGCTTGTCTAGCGGGAACTACGAGCAGTACTTC.

The rearrangement joins TRBV6-5 to TRBJ1-2; D call uncertain. Trimming pared 6 bases from V and 3 bases from J, leaving 11 bases between. Per the germline V gene, CDR1 is MNHEY and CDR2 is SVGAGI. The CDR3 contains 13 residues. CDR3 nucleotides: TGTGCCAGCAGCCAGGCAAGTGACTATGGCTACACCTTC. This sequence encodes CASSQASDYGYTF.

J is TRBJ2-7 and V is TRBV5-1, with 7 bases fitting TRBD1. From germline, CDR1 is SGHRS and CDR2 YFSETQ. The trim removed 0 bases at V and 6 bases at J, leaving 6 bases unmatched. The CDR3 sequence is 14 residues long. The CDR3 here is CASSLGDRAGEQYF. The CDR3 bases are TGCGCCAGCAGCTTGGGTGACAGGGCAGGCGAGCAGTACTTC.

CDR3 loop: CASSQEGTSVQDTQYF. CDR3 nucleotide sequence: TGTGCCAGCAGCCAAGAGGGGACTAGCGTGCAGGATACGCAGTATTTT. This chain joins TRBV4-2 and TRBJ2-3; TRBD2 agrees at 10 bases. The CDR3 contains 16 residues. Losses at the gene ends were 0 bases for V and 6 bases for J; bases not matched to a gene: 6. Per the germline V gene, CDR1 is LGHNA and CDR2 is YNFKEQ.

The CDR3 region has the DNA TGTGCCAGCAGTCTCACCGGGTTGTCGTGGGATACGCAGTATTTT. Its translation: CASSLTGLSWDTQYF. The chain recombines TRBV27 with TRBJ2-3; D not certain. The V gene lost 5 bases and the J gene lost 6 bases, with 18 bases spanning the gap. The length of the CDR3 is 15 residues. Germline values: CDR1 MNHEY, CDR2 SMNVEV (reference sequence).

The chain recombines TRBV24-1 with TRBJ2-5, with D possibly TRBD2 on 5 matching bases. CDR3 length: 14 residues. The V and J ends lost 4 bases and 9 bases respectively, with 17 bases between them. Germline CDR1 reads KGHDR; CDR2 reads SFDVKD. The CDR3 loop is CATSDRTRSGAQYF. The CDR3 DNA is TGTGCCACCAGTGACAGGACTCGGAGTGGGGCCCAGTACTTC.